The 27 T cell receptor beta chains listed next were all sequenced from one sample in a study of technical replicates of blood from several donors. The table came from immunoSEQ multiplex PCR; TCRdb's copy has only in-frame clones and leaves some out. The table has about 75,000 clones, 75% to 95% seen once. Material: T cells isolated from PBMCs. These receptors all come from a human donor in good health. Some clones in this sample may be carry-over from other donors' samples.

This chain uses TRBV15 with TRBJ1-2; TRBD1 matches at 7 bases. Germline CDR1 reads LNHNV; CDR2 reads YYDKDF (reference sequence). CDR3 length: 13 residues. Trimming at V came to 5 bases and at J to 8 bases, leaving 8 bases not matched to a gene. In DNA form, the CDR3 reads TGTGCCACCAGCGGGGCGACAGGGAACGGCTACACCTTC. Protein: CATSGATGNGYTF.

The chain links TRBV5-8 to TRBJ2-1; TRBD1 aligns across 7 bases. The CDR3 loop spans 14 amino acids. CDR1 and CDR2 (germline): SGHTS, YDEGEE. V lost 4 bases and J lost 6; bases outside the gene matches: 7. The CDR3 DNA is TGTGCCAGCAGCCACAGGGGCCTCGGCAATGAGCAGTTCTTC. This translates into CASSHRGLGNEQFF.

The rearrangement links TRBV7-9 to TRBJ2-1, with 10 bases lining up with TRBD2. The CDR3 loop spans 14 amino acids. Germline CDR1 and CDR2: SEHNR and FQNEAQ (reference sequence). V lost 5 bases, J lost 5 bases, and 3 bases stayed unmatched. CDR3 in DNA: TGTGCCAGCAGCCCCGGGACTAGCGACAATGAGCAGTTCTTC. This gives the protein CASSPGTSDNEQFF.

The V and J genes are TRBV6-6 and TRBJ1-4, with 8 bases matching TRBD1. From germline, CDR1 is MNHNY and CDR2 SVGAGI (reference sequence). V shed 6 bases and J 5 bases; nucleotides not matched to a gene: 5. The length of the CDR3 is 14 residues. CDR3 sequence (DNA): TGTGCCAGCAGCCACAGGGGGGGGAATGAAAAACTGTTTTTT. Translating it yields CASSHRGGNEKLFF.

CDR3 protein: CASSPRRDTEAFF. The CDR3 DNA reads as TGTGCCAGCAGCCCCAGGAGGGACACTGAAGCTTTCTTT. The V call is TRBV5-4, the J call TRBJ1-1; D is undetermined. The germline V and J ends were trimmed by 4 bases and 3 bases, with 10 bases remaining between them. The CDR3 spans 13 residues. Germline values: CDR1 SGHNT, CDR2 YYREEE (reference sequence).

The V call is TRBV5-1, the J call TRBJ2-3; 7 nucleotides align to TRBD2. V trimming: 2 bases; J trimming: 2 bases; junction bases outside the gene matches: 8. This CDR3 comprises 16 residues. Germline CDR1 is SGHRS and CDR2 is YFSETQ. DNA for the CDR3: TGCGCCAGCAGCTTTAAAACCGGGACTAACACAGATACGCAGTATTTT. Its translation is CASSFKTGTNTDTQYF.

V gene TRBV27 combines with J gene TRBJ1-1; possible D gene TRBD1, 6 bases. Germline values: CDR1 MNHEY, CDR2 SMNVEV (reference sequence). The CDR3 has 12 amino acids. Trimming cost V 0 bases and J 8 bases, with 7 bases left between them. In nucleotides, the CDR3 is TGTGCCAGCAGTTTATCGAGGGGGGAAGCTTTCTTT. Amino acids: CASSLSRGEAFF.

The chain carries TRBV6-1 and TRBJ2-1; TRBD2 agrees at 9 bases. The germline V gene has CDR1 MNHNS and CDR2 SASEGT. The CDR3 runs to 14 residues. Trimming took 7 bases from V and 6 from J; bases not matched to a gene: 7. DNA of the CDR3: TGTGCCAGCAATCCAGCGGGAGGATCCAATGAGCAGTTCTTC. Residues: CASNPAGGSNEQFF.

The chain recombines TRBV10-1 with TRBJ2-3, with D possibly being TRBD2 (6 bases). The CDR3 spans 15 residues. V was clipped by 8 bases and J by 6 bases, with 21 bases between them. Germline loops: CDR1 WNHNN, CDR2 SYGVQD (reference sequence). CDR3 amino acids: CASPSPSDLGDTQYF. The CDR3 coding sequence is TGCGCCAGCCCCAGTCCTAGCGATCTGGGGGATACGCAGTATTTT.

V is TRBV18 and J is TRBJ2-5, with D perhaps matching TRBD1 (6 bases). The CDR3 loop spans 13 amino acids. Trimming pared 3 bases from V and 5 bases from J, leaving 10 bases between. Germline CDR1 reads KGHSH; CDR2 reads LQKENI. CDR3 sequence reads: CASSPGRGETQYF. In DNA form, the CDR3 reads TGTGCCAGCTCACCGGGAAGGGGGGAGACCCAGTACTTC.

The gene calls are TRBV30 and TRBJ2-7, with 8 positions matching TRBD2. Germline-derived CDR1 and CDR2 are GTSNPN and SVGIG (reference sequence). Trimming cost V 1 base and J 2 bases; bases outside gene matches: 4. The CDR3 has 14 residues. The CDR3 spells CAWSAGAGAYEQYF. As DNA, the CDR3 is TGTGCCTGGAGTGCGGGAGCGGGGGCCTACGAGCAGTACTTC.

The V gene is TRBV9, the J gene TRBJ2-7; 7 bases line up with TRBD2. J gave up 6 bases and V 4 bases, and 10 bases lay outside the gene matches. CDR1 is SGDLS and CDR2 is YYNGEE in the germline V gene. This CDR3 has 14 amino acids. CDR3 in amino acids: CASSPTSASLEQYF. In nucleotides, the CDR3 is TGTGCCAGCAGCCCTACTAGCGCCTCCCTCGAGCAGTACTTC.

The rearrangement links TRBV5-4 to TRBJ2-3, with no clear D. V lost 1 base and J 2 bases, leaving 20 bases between the germline ends. The CDR3 extends over 18 amino acids. Germline values: CDR1 SGHNT, CDR2 YYREEE (reference sequence). CDR3 residues: CASSLLVFVREATDTQYF. For the CDR3, the DNA is TGTGCCAGCAGCTTGTTGGTTTTCGTTCGAGAGGCCACAGATACGCAGTATTTT.

The chain uses TRBV28 and TRBJ1-2; tentatively, D is TRBD1 (5 bases). The CDR3 is 14 amino acids. The germline V and J ends were trimmed by 4 bases and 4 bases, with 13 bases remaining between them. Per germline, CDR1 MDHEN and CDR2 SYDVKM. This chain's CDR3 is CASSSGSRGYGYTF. The CDR3 nucleotides read TGTGCCAGCAGTTCGGGCAGTAGGGGCTATGGCTACACCTTC.

The chain has TRBV5-8 and TRBJ2-5; 7 bases align to TRBD1. Germline assignment: CDR1 SGHTS and CDR2 YDEGEE. J lost 4 bases, V lost 4 bases, and 7 bases had no gene match. The CDR3 runs to 14 residues. The CDR3 region is CASSPRQGVETQYF. The CDR3, as DNA: TGTGCCAGCAGCCCACGACAGGGCGTAGAGACCCAGTACTTC.

The chain joins TRBV5-1 to TRBJ2-7; TRBD2 matches at 9 bases. The CDR3 loop spans 15 amino acids. The V segment lost 0 bases and the J segment 4 bases; nucleotides outside the gene matches: 5. Germline CDR1 SGHRS, CDR2 YFSETQ. The CDR3 sequence is CASSLELAGMYEQYF. CDR3 coding DNA: TGCGCCAGCAGCTTGGAGCTAGCGGGGATGTACGAGCAGTACTTC.

The chain uses TRBV5-1 and TRBJ2-7; 8 nucleotides agree with TRBD1. The CDR3 is made up of 11 amino acids. The J segment lost 5 bases and the V segment lost 5 bases, leaving 0 bases of the junction unmatched. Germline V gives CDR1 SGHRS, CDR2 YFSETQ. In DNA form, the CDR3 reads TGCGCCAGCAGGACAGGGGACGAGCAGTACTTC. It is translated as CASRTGDEQYF.

This sequence joins TRBV9 and TRBJ2-1, with D possibly matching TRBD2 (5 bases). The CDR3 loop spans 13 amino acids. V was shortened by 4 bases and J by 8 bases, with 13 bases between the two germline ends. Germline V gene lookup returns CDR1 SGDLS and CDR2 YYNGEE. CDR3 loop: CASSPQPRDEQFF. Written as DNA, the CDR3 is TGTGCCAGCAGCCCGCAACCGAGGGATGAGCAGTTCTTC.

The chain joins TRBV5-1 to TRBJ2-4; 11 bases map to TRBD2. The CDR3 runs 15 residues. V dropped 4 bases and J dropped 8; count of bases not matched to a gene: 8. Germline lookup yields CDR1 SGHRS and CDR2 YFSETQ. CDR3 sequence (DNA): TGCGCCAGCAGCAGTAGCGGGAGGGCCTTGGACATTCAGTACTTC. The encoded protein is CASSSSGRALDIQYF.

The gene calls are TRBV19 and TRBJ2-5; the match to TRBD2 covers 8 bases. CDR1 is LNHDA and CDR2 is SQIVND in the germline V gene (reference sequence). After removal of 0 bases from V and 7 bases from J, the junction contained 7 bases not matched to a gene. The length of the CDR3 is 15 residues. CDR3 sequence (DNA): TGTGCCAGTAGTATAGAGGGGACTAGATCACGGACCCAGTACTTC. This codes for CASSIEGTRSRTQYF.

The chain combines TRBV6-5 with TRBJ2-7; D is perhaps TRBD1 (6 bases). From germline, CDR1 is MNHEY and CDR2 SVGAGI. V shed 8 bases and J shed 2 bases, with 13 bases lying between them. The length of the CDR3 is 13 residues. The CDR3 coding sequence is TGTGCCAGCCGGGACACCACCCCCTACGAGCAGTACTTC. It translates to CASRDTTPYEQYF.

This clone was seen just once. This rearrangement joins TRBV4-1 to TRBJ2-2; possibly TRBD2 for D (6 bases). Germline CDR1 is MGHRA and CDR2 is YSYEKL. The CDR3 length is 17 residues. V lost 4 bases to trimming and J lost 4 bases, with 19 bases between them. CDR3 DNA: TGCGCCAGCAGCCCGATCCCTTCTCGGGGGACCACCGGGGAGCTGTTTTTT. Residues: CASSPIPSRGTTGELFF.

This chain links TRBV7-9 with TRBJ2-1; D not certain. Trimming pared 7 bases from V and 9 bases from J, leaving 25 bases between. Germline V gene data show CDR1 as SEHNR and CDR2 as FQNEAQ (reference sequence). This CDR3 has 16 residues. The CDR3 DNA follows: TGTGCCAGCAACCCCGCCCATAGCAGATTGGTCGTTGAGCAGTTCTTC. Its translation is CASNPAHSRLVVEQFF.

CDR3 sequence: CAWSRRGYGYTF. CDR3 nucleotide sequence: TGTGCCTGGTCGAGGAGGGGATATGGCTACACCTTC. The chain joins TRBV30 to TRBJ1-2, with D maybe TRBD1 (5 bases). Germline CDR1 reads GTSNPN; CDR2 reads SVGIG (reference sequence). V was clipped by 5 bases and J by 5 bases, with 12 bases between them. There are 12 residues in the CDR3.

The chain is built from TRBV11-2 and TRBJ2-7; D perhaps matches TRBD1 (6 bases). V lost 0 bases and J lost 6, with 9 bases in between. The V gene's germline CDR1 is SGHAT and CDR2 FQNNGV. The CDR3 totals 13 residues. CDR3 in DNA: TGTGCCAGCAGCTTAGAGGTCAGGGGCGAGCAGTACTTC. It translates to CASSLEVRGEQYF.

The chain uses TRBV20-1 and TRBJ2-1; D possibly corresponds to TRBD2 (5 bases). The CDR3 extends over 11 amino acids. CDR1 is DFQATT and CDR2 is SNEGSKA in the germline V gene (reference sequence). Trimming cost V 6 bases and J 5 bases, with 8 bases left between them. DNA for the CDR3: TGCAGTGCGTTACTAGACAATGAGCAGTTCTTC. This translates into CSALLDNEQFF.

The chain links TRBV30 to TRBJ2-3; 10 nucleotides align to TRBD1. Germline V lookup: CDR1 GTSNPN, CDR2 SVGIG (reference sequence). This CDR3 spans 14 amino acids. The ends lost 2 bases at V and 3 bases at J; junction bases unmatched: 2. Here the CDR3 DNA reads TGTGCCTGGAGTAGGGGACAGGGGACAGATACGCAGTATTTT. It translates to CAWSRGQGTDTQYF.